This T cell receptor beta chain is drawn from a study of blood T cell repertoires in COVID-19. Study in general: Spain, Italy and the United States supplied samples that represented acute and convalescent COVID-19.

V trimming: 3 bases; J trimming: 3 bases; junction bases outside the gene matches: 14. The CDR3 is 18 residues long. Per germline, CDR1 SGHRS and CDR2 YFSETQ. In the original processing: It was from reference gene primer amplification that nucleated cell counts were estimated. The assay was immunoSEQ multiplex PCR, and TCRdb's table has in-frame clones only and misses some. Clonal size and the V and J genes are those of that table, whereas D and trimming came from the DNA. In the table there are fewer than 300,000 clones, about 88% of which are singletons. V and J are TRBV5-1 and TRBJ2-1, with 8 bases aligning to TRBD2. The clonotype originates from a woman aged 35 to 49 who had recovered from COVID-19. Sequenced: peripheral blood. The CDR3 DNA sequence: TGCGCCAGCAGCTCCCGCCCCAGGGCGGGAGGCCTCTACAATGAGCAGTTCTTC. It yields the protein CASSSRPRAGGLYNEQFF.